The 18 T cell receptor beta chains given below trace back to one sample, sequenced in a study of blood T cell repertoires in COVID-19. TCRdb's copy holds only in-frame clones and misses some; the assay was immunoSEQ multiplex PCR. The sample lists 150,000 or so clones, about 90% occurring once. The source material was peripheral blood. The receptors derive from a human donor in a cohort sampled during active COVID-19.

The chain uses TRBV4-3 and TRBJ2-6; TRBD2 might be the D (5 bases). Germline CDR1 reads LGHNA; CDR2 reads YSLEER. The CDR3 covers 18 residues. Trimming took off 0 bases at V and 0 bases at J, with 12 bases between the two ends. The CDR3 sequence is CASSQDSGLHSGANVLTF. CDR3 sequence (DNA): TGCGCCAGCAGCCAAGATTCAGGACTGCACTCTGGGGCCAACGTCCTGACTTTC.

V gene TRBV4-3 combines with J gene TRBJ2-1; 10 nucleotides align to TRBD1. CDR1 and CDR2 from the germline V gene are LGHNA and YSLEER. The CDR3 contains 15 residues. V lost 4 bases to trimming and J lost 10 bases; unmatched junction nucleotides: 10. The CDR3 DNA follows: TGCGCCAGCAGCCGGGACAGGGGTCTTGTAGTGGAGCAGTTCTTC. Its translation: CASSRDRGLVVEQFF.

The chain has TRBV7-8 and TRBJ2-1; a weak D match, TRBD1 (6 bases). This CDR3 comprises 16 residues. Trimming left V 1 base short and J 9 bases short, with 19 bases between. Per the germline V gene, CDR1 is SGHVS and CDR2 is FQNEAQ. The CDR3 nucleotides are TGTGCCAGCAGCTTAGGCACTCAGGGGTTTTGGGGTGAGCAGTTCTTC. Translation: CASSLGTQGFWGEQFF.

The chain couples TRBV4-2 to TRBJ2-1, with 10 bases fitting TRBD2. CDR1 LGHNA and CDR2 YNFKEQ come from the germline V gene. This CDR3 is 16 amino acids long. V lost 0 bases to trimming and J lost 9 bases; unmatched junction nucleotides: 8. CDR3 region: CASSQEASGSRGEQFF. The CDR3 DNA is TGTGCCAGCAGCCAAGAGGCTAGCGGGAGTCGTGGTGAGCAGTTCTTC.

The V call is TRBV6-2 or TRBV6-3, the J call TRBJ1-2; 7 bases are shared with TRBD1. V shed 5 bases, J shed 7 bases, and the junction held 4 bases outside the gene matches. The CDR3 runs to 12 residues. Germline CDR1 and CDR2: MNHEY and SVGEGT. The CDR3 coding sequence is TGTGCCAGCAGTGACAGGGTCGGTGGCTACACCTTC. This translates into CASSDRVGGYTF.

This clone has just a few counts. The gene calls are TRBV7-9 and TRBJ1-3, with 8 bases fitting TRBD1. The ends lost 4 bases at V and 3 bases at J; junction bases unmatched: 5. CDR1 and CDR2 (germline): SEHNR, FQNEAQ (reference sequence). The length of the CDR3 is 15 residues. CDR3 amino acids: CASSYGQGDGNTIYF. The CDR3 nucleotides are TGTGCCAGCAGCTACGGACAGGGTGATGGAAACACCATATATTTT.

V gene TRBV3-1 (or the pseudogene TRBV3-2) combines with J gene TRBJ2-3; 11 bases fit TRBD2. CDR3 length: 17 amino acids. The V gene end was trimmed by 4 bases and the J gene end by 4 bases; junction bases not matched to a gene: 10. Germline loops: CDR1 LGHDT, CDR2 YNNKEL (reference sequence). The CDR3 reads CASSRRGYSGGADTQYF. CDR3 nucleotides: TGTGCCAGCAGCCGCCGGGGGTATAGCGGGGGGGCAGATACGCAGTATTTT.

The CDR3 coding sequence is TGTGCCAGCAGCCAGGGACTAGCGGGGAACGAGCAGTACTTC. Translation: CASSQGLAGNEQYF. V usage is TRBV3-1 (or the pseudogene TRBV3-2) and J usage is TRBJ2-7, with 13 nucleotides matching TRBD2. The CDR3 totals 14 residues. The germline gives CDR1 LGHDT, CDR2 YNNKEL (reference sequence). V lost 3 bases, J lost 5 bases, and 1 base stayed unmatched.

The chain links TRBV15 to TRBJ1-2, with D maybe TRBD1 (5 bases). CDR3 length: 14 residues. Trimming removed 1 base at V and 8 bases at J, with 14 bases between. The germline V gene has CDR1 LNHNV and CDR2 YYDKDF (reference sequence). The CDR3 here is CATSRVMGGDGYTF. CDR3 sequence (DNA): TGTGCCACCAGCAGAGTCATGGGAGGGGACGGCTACACCTTC.

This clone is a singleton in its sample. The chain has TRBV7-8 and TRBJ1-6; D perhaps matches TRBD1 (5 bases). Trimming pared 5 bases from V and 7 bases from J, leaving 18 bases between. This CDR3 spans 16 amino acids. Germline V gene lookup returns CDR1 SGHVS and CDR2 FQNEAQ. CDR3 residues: CASSPGGRAENSPLHF. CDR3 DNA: TGTGCCAGCAGCCCGGGGGGACGAGCCGAGAATTCACCCCTCCACTTT. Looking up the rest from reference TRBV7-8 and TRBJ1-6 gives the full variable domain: GAGVSQSPRYKVAKRGQDVALRCDPISGHVSLFWYQQALGQGPEFLTYFQNEAQLDKSGLPSDRFFAERPEGSVSTLKIQRTQQEDSAVYLCASSPGGRAENSPLHFGNGTRLTVT.

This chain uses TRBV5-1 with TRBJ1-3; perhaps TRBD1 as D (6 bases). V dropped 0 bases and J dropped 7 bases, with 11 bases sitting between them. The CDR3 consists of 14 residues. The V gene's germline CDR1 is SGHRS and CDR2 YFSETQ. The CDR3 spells CASSLAGGGNTIYF. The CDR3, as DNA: TGCGCCAGCAGCTTGGCTGGGGGCGGCAACACCATATATTTT.

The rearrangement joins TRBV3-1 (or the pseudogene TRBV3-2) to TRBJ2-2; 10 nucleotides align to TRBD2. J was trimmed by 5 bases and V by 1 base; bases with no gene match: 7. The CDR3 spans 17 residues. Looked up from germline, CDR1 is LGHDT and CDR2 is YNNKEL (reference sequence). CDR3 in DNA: TGTGCCAGCAGCCAAGTCCTAGCGGGAGAAAGGACCGGGGAGCTGTTTTTT. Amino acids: CASSQVLAGERTGELFF.

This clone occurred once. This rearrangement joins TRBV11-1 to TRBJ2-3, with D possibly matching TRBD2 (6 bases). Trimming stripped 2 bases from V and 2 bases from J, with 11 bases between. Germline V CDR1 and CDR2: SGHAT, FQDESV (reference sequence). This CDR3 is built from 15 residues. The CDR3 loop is CASSLMGGSTDTQYF. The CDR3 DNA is TGTGCCAGCAGCTTAATGGGGGGATCCACAGATACGCAGTATTTT. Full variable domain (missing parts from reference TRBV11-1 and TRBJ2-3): EAEVAQSPRYKITEKSQAVAFWCDPISGHATLYWYRQILGQGPELLVQFQDESVVDDSQLPKDRFSAERLKGVDSTLKIQPAELGDSAMYLCASSLMGGSTDTQYFGPGTRLTVL.

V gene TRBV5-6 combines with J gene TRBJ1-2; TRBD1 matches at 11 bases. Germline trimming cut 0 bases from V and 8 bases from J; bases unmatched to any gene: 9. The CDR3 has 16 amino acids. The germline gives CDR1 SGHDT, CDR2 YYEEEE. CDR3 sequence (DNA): TGTGCCAGCAGCTTGGGGACAGGGGGCCCCGGGACCGGCTACACCTTC. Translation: CASSLGTGGPGTGYTF.

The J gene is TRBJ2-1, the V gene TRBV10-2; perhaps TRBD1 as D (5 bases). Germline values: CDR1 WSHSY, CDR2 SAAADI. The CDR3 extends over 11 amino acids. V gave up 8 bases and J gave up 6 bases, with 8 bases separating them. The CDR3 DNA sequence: TGCGCCAGCTCAGGGATCAATGAGCAGTTCTTC. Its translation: CASSGINEQFF.

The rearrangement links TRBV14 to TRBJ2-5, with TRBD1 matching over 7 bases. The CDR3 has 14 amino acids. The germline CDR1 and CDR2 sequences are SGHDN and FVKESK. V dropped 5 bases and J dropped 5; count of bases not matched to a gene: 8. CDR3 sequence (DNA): TGTGCCAGCAGCTCTAATACAGGGGTGGAGACCCAGTACTTC. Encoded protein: CASSSNTGVETQYF.

The CDR3 protein is CASSPQMMQDTGELFF. CDR3 bases: TGTGCCAGCTCACCACAGATGATGCAGGACACCGGGGAGCTGTTTTTT. The rearrangement uses TRBV18 and TRBJ2-2; D gene unclear. Germline values: CDR1 KGHSH, CDR2 LQKENI. The length of the CDR3 is 16 residues. With 1 base removed from V and 3 bases from J, the gap between germline ends came to 12 bases.

In DNA, the CDR3 is TGTGCCAGTAGTGTAGTTTACAGGGGGAATGAGCAGTTCTTC. It specifies CASSVVYRGNEQFF. The genes are TRBV19 and TRBJ2-1, with 8 positions matching TRBD1. CDR1 is LNHDA, CDR2 SQIVND, per germline (reference sequence). The CDR3 consists of 14 residues. V gave up 5 bases and J gave up 7 bases; unmatched junction bases: 7.